These 9 T cell receptor beta chains share one sample of origin, sequenced in a study of blood T cell repertoires in COVID-19 (TCRdb year 2020). Receptor amplification or capture employed the immunoSEQ multiplex PCR assay. Held by TCRdb, this immuneACCESS table contains in-frame sequences only and omits some clones. Under half of the omission traces to an unresolved V gene where checked; the cause of the rest is unknown. Here the sample has fewer than 200,000 clones; approximately 92% occur a single time. 0.45% to 0.65% of the sample is in the top ten clones. Sequencing was done on a sample of peripheral blood. The receptor source for this set is a man aged 50 to 60 with acute or convalescent COVID-19.

This clone was seen a handful of times. V is TRBV27 and J is TRBJ2-4; D unresolved. V shed 5 bases and J shed 0 bases, with 5 bases lying between them. There are 13 residues in the CDR3. CDR1 and CDR2 (germline): MNHEY, SMNVEV (reference sequence). The CDR3 is CASSPLAKNIQYF. CDR3 bases: TGTGCCAGCAGTCCACTAGCCAAAAACATTCAGTACTTC.

This rearrangement joins TRBV18 to TRBJ1-2; no clear D. The germline gives CDR1 KGHSH, CDR2 LQKENI. The length of the CDR3 is 13 residues. The V end was cut by 4 bases, the J end by 3 bases, with 9 bases between. The CDR3 loop reads CASSLSDYYGYTF. The CDR3 bases are TGTGCCAGCTCACTCTCAGACTACTATGGCTACACCTTC.

The chain recombines TRBV27 with TRBJ1-6; 7 bases map to TRBD1. Germline CDR1 MNHEY, CDR2 SMNVEV (reference sequence). The CDR3 loop spans 16 amino acids. Trimming at V came to 4 bases and at J to 3 bases, leaving 6 bases not matched to a gene. CDR3 residues: CASSSGTASYNSPLHF. For the CDR3, the DNA is TGTGCCAGCAGTTCCGGGACAGCGAGCTATAATTCACCCCTCCACTTT.

This chain connects TRBV11-3 to TRBJ2-3, with D possibly matching TRBD2 (7 bases). CDR1 is SGHNT and CDR2 is YENEEA in the germline V gene. Trimming took off 2 bases at V and 7 bases at J, with 16 bases between the two ends. The CDR3 has 15 residues. The CDR3, as DNA: TGTGCCAGCAGCTTACGCGGGGGCCCCCAAAATACGCAGTATTTT. Its translation is CASSLRGGPQNTQYF.

V usage is TRBV7-2 and J usage is TRBJ2-3; 9 bases map to TRBD1. With V trimmed by 5 bases and J by 2 bases, 8 bases remained unmatched. Per the germline V gene, CDR1 is SGHTA and CDR2 is FQGNSA. The CDR3 contains 16 residues. The CDR3 spells CASSRGTGSPTDTQYF. CDR3 DNA: TGTGCCAGCAGCAGGGGGACAGGGTCCCCCACAGATACGCAGTATTTT.

This sequence joins TRBV10-3 and TRBJ2-5; 7 bases line up with TRBD2. This CDR3 spans 14 amino acids. J gave up 1 base and V 6 bases, and 5 bases lay outside the gene matches. Looked up from germline, CDR1 is ENHRY and CDR2 is SYGVKD. CDR3 protein: CAIRATGGQETQYF. For the CDR3, the DNA is TGTGCCATCAGGGCCACGGGGGGCCAAGAGACCCAGTACTTC.

This chain links TRBV27 with TRBJ2-3, with a tentative D call TRBD2 (6 bases). Trimming removed 6 bases from V and 1 base from J, with 17 bases in between. CDR1 MNHEY and CDR2 SMNVEV come from the germline V gene (reference sequence). This CDR3 has 16 residues. The CDR3 nucleotides read TGTGCCAGCAGCCGGTTGGGGGGAGCCGGCACAGATACGCAGTATTTT. It yields the protein CASSRLGGAGTDTQYF.

This chain connects TRBV4-1 to TRBJ1-4; 7 bases are a match to TRBD1. Germline V gene sequence: CDR1 MGHRA, CDR2 YSYEKL. The CDR3 length is 16 residues. The trim removed 4 bases at V and 3 bases at J, leaving 8 bases unmatched. The CDR3 spells CASSPYRGRANEKLFF. The DNA of the CDR3 is TGCGCCAGCAGCCCCTACAGGGGTAGGGCTAATGAAAAACTGTTTTTT.

The V call is TRBV11-2, the J call TRBJ2-4, with D possibly TRBD1 on 6 matching bases. The CDR3 is 15 amino acids. The V and J ends lost 1 base and 4 bases respectively, with 11 bases between them. From germline, CDR1 is SGHAT and CDR2 FQNNGV. The chain's CDR3 is CASSLGRTEKNIQYF. CDR3 DNA sequence: TGTGCCAGCAGCTTAGGCAGGACAGAAAAAAACATTCAGTACTTC.